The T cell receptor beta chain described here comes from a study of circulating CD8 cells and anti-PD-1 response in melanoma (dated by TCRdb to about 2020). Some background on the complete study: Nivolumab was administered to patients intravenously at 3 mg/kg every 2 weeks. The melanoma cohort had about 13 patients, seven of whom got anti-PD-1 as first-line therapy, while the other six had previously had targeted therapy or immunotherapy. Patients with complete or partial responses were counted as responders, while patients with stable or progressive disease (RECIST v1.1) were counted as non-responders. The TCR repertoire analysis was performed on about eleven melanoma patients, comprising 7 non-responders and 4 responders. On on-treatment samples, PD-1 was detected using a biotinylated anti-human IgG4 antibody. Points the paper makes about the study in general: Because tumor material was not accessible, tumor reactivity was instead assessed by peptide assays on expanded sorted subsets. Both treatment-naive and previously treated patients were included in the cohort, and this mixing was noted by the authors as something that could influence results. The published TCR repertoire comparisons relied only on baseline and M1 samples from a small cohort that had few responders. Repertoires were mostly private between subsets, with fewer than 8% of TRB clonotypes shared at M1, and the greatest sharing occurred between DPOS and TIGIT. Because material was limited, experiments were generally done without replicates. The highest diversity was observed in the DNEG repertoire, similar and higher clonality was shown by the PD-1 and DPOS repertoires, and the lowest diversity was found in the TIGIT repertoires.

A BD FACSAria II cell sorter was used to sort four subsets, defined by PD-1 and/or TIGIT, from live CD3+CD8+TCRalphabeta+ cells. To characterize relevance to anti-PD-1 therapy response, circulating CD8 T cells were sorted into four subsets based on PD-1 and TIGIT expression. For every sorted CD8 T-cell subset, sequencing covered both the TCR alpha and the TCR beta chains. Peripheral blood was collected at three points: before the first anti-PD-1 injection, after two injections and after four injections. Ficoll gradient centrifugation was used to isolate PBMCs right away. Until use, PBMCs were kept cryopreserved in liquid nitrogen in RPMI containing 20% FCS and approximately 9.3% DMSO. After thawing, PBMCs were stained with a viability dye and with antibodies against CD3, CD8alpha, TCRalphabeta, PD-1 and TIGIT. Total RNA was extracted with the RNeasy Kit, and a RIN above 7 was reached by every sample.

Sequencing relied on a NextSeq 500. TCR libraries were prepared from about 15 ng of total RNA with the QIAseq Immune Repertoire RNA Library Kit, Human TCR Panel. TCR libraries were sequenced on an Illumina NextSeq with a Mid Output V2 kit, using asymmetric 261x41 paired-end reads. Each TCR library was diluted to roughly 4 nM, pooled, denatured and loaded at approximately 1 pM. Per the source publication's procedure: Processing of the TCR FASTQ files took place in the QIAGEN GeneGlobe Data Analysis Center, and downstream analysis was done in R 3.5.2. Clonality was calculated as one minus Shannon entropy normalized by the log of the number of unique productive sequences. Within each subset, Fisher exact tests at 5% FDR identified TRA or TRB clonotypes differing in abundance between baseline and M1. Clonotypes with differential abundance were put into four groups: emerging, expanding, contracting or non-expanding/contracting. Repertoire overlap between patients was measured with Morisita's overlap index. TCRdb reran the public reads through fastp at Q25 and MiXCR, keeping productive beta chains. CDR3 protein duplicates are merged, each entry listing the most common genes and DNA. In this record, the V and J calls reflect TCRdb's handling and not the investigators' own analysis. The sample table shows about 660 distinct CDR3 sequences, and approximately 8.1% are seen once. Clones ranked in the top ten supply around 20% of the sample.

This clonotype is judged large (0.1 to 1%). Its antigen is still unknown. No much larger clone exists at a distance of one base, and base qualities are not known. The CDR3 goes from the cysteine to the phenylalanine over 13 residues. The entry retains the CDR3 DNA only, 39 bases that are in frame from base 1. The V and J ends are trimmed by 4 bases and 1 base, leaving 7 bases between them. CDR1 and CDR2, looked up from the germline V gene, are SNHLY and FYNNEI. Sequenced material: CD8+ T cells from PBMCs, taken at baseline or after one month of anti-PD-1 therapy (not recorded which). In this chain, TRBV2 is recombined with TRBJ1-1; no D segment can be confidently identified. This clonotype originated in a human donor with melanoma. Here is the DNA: TGTGCCAGCAGTGTGATAGGGAACACTGAAGCTTTCTTT. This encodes CASSVIGNTEAFF.